These 26 T cell receptor beta chains were sequenced from one sample in a study of T cell changes during pregnancy in multiple sclerosis. Clones were read by immunoSEQ multiplex PCR, and TCRdb kept only the in-frame ones, dropping some. In the table there are over 55,000 clones, roughly 93% of which are singletons. The sequences come from peripheral blood, collected after pregnancy. The source of these receptors is a female donor with multiple sclerosis, enrolled in a pregnancy study.

The V call is TRBV7-2, the J call TRBJ2-1, with TRBD2 identical over 10 bases. CDR1 and CDR2 from the germline V gene are SGHTA and FQGNSA. The ends lost 2 bases at V and 3 bases at J; junction bases unmatched: 4. This CDR3 has 16 residues. This chain's CDR3 is CASSLQSGRVYNEQFF. CDR3 DNA: TGTGCCAGCAGCTTACAGAGCGGGAGGGTCTACAATGAGCAGTTCTTC.

The chain links TRBV4-3 to TRBJ2-1, with 8 bases fitting TRBD2. Germline-derived CDR1 and CDR2 are LGHNA and YSLEER. V gave up 3 bases and J gave up 4 bases; unmatched junction bases: 8. The length of the CDR3 is 16 residues. CDR3 loop: CASSQDGGRLYNEQFF. The CDR3 nucleotides are TGCGCCAGCAGCCAGGACGGCGGGAGGCTTTACAATGAGCAGTTCTTC.

The chain couples TRBV4-1 to TRBJ2-2; maybe TRBD1 (5 bases). The ends were cut back, 3 bases at V and 5 bases at J, with 13 bases in the middle. The CDR3 runs to 15 residues. From germline, CDR1 is MGHRA and CDR2 YSYEKL. CDR3 nucleotides: TGCGCCAGCAGCCAGCGGTGGGGCGAGACCGGGGAGCTGTTTTTT. Amino acids: CASSQRWGETGELFF.

The chain carries TRBV5-4 and TRBJ2-3; the match to TRBD1 covers 9 bases. V lost 2 bases and J lost 3; bases outside the gene matches: 4. The CDR3 is 15 residues long. CDR1 is SGHNT, CDR2 YYREEE, per germline (reference sequence). The CDR3 DNA is TGTGCCAGCAGCTTACAGGGGGCGTGGACAGATACGCAGTATTTT. It yields the protein CASSLQGAWTDTQYF.

The gene calls are TRBV5-6 and TRBJ1-3; D is unresolved. V lost 0 bases and J 4 bases, leaving 8 bases between the germline ends. Germline V gene sequence: CDR1 SGHDT, CDR2 YYEEEE. There are 14 residues in the CDR3. The CDR3 DNA reads as TGTGCCAGCAGCTTGGGTCAGGCGGGAAACACCATATATTTT. Translating it yields CASSLGQAGNTIYF.

V gene TRBV5-5 combines with J gene TRBJ2-6, with TRBD1 identical over 8 bases. CDR3 size: 17 residues. Germline lookup yields CDR1 SGHKS and CDR2 YYEKEE (reference sequence). V lost 4 bases, J lost 0 bases, and 6 bases stayed unmatched. For the CDR3, the DNA is TGTGCCAGCAGCCCGGGACAGGCTCCCTCTGGGGCCAACGTCCTGACTTTC. Residues: CASSPGQAPSGANVLTF.

The genes are TRBV7-8 and TRBJ2-3; TRBD1 matches 10 bases. This CDR3 region has 17 residues. The V and J ends lost 3 bases and 2 bases, in that order; junction bases with no gene match: 8. The germline V gene has CDR1 SGHVS and CDR2 FQNEAQ. The CDR3: CASSFNPGTGVTDTQYF. The CDR3 DNA follows: TGTGCCAGCAGCTTCAATCCCGGGACAGGGGTCACAGATACGCAGTATTTT.

The chain links TRBV29-1 to TRBJ1-2; D remains unclear. Trimming removed 5 bases at V and 0 bases at J, with 4 bases between. The CDR3 is 11 residues long. Germline lookup yields CDR1 SQVTM and CDR2 ANQGSEA. The CDR3 region is CSVQTNYGYTF. DNA of the CDR3: TGCAGCGTTCAGACTAACTATGGCTACACCTTC.

The rearrangement uses TRBV6-6 and TRBJ2-5, with unresolved D. The closer fit of TRBJ2-7 to the DNA end suggests the J call may be wrong. This CDR3 has 13 residues. Germline V gene data show CDR1 as MNHNY and CDR2 as SVGAGI (reference sequence). The CDR3 bases are TGTGCCAGCAGTTGGCGGCCATCCTACGAGCAGTACTTC. Encoded protein: CASSWRPSYEQYF.

The chain joins TRBV29-1 to TRBJ2-1, with 8 nucleotides matching TRBD1. Germline-derived CDR1 and CDR2 are SQVTM and ANQGSEA. The CDR3 covers 15 residues. V trimming: 1 base; J trimming: 4 bases; junction bases outside the gene matches: 6. DNA of the CDR3: TGCAGCGTTGAAGCCCCGGGACAGGCTTACAATGAGCAGTTCTTC. Residues: CSVEAPGQAYNEQFF.

V usage is TRBV9 and J usage is TRBJ1-1; no clear D gene. CDR3 length: 15 residues. The V end lost 0 bases, the J end lost 2 bases, and 11 bases lay between the germline ends. CDR1 and CDR2 (germline): SGDLS, YYNGEE. The chain's CDR3 is CASSVEAFANTEAFF. As DNA, the CDR3 is TGTGCCAGCAGCGTAGAAGCCTTTGCCAACACTGAAGCTTTCTTT.

V and J are TRBV5-4 and TRBJ1-4; 7 nucleotides agree with TRBD1. This CDR3 has 14 amino acids. V trimming: 4 bases; J trimming: 5 bases; junction bases outside the gene matches: 5. Looked up from germline, CDR1 is SGHNT and CDR2 is YYREEE (reference sequence). This CDR3 is CASSEGQRNEKLFF. For the CDR3, the DNA is TGTGCCAGCAGCGAGGGACAGAGAAATGAAAAACTGTTTTTT.

This rearrangement joins TRBV5-4 to TRBJ2-7, with TRBD2 matching 15 bases. From germline, CDR1 is SGHNT and CDR2 YYREEE (reference sequence). This CDR3 has 16 residues. V was clipped by 4 bases and J by 4 bases; unmatched bases: 6. The CDR3 sequence is CASSQTGTSGRYEQYF. The CDR3 DNA sequence: TGTGCCAGCAGCCAGACCGGGACTAGCGGGAGGTACGAGCAGTACTTC.

The V gene is TRBV18, the J gene TRBJ1-1, with D unclear. Deletions cut 6 bases from V and 1 base from J, with 9 bases between. Looked up from germline, CDR1 is KGHSH and CDR2 is LQKENI. The CDR3 runs 13 residues. The CDR3 DNA reads as TGTGCCAGCTCCAGAGGAACGAACACTGAAGCTTTCTTT. The encoded protein is CASSRGTNTEAFF.

J is TRBJ2-3 and V is TRBV7-3; D not resolved. Trimming left V 5 bases short and J 4 bases short, with 7 bases between. Germline values: CDR1 SGHTA, CDR2 FQGTGA. The CDR3 spans 12 residues. In DNA form, the CDR3 reads TGTGCCAGCAGCGATGGCCCAGATACGCAGTATTTT. This gives the protein CASSDGPDTQYF.

A single count supports this clone. The chain carries TRBV25-1 and TRBJ2-7, with D unclear. Trimming took 2 bases from V and 4 from J, leaving 12 bases between them. The germline gives CDR1 MGHDK, CDR2 SYGVNS. There are 14 residues in the CDR3. DNA of the CDR3: TGTGCCAGCAGTGAACAAAGTGCTAATTACGAGCAGTACTTC. Its translation: CASSEQSANYEQYF.

The V gene is TRBV9, the J gene TRBJ1-2; 8 nucleotides align to TRBD1. The CDR3 runs to 15 residues. Germline loops: CDR1 SGDLS, CDR2 YYNGEE. The V gene end was trimmed by 1 base and the J gene end by 2 bases; junction bases not matched to a gene: 4. DNA for the CDR3: TGTGCCAGCAGCGTATTTCCAGGGGGCAACTATGGCTACACCTTC. Protein product: CASSVFPGGNYGYTF.

This clone was seen a few times. The chain uses TRBV25-1 and TRBJ2-5; D unclear. There are 13 residues in the CDR3. Germline V gives CDR1 MGHDK, CDR2 SYGVNS. V shed 2 bases and J shed 5 bases, with 9 bases lying between them. The CDR3 DNA reads TGTGCCAGCAGTGAACTAATCCGGGAGACCCAGTACTTC. Translating gives CASSELIRETQYF.

The V call is TRBV6-1, the J call TRBJ2-1; 8 bases are shared with TRBD2. This CDR3 spans 14 amino acids. With V trimmed by 6 bases and J by 5 bases, 6 bases remained unmatched. CDR1 is MNHNS and CDR2 is SASEGT in the germline V gene. The CDR3, as DNA: TGTGCCAGCAGCCGGGAGGGATCCAACAATGAGCAGTTCTTC. This sequence encodes CASSREGSNNEQFF.

This clone was counted once. J is TRBJ1-5 and V is TRBV10-3; TRBD1 matches at 9 bases. The CDR3 contains 13 residues. Per germline, CDR1 ENHRY and CDR2 SYGVKD. The V gene end was trimmed by 6 bases and the J gene end by 7 bases; junction bases not matched to a gene: 4. CDR3 in amino acids: CAISDTGGQPQHF. The DNA of the CDR3 is TGTGCCATCAGCGACACAGGGGGCCAGCCCCAGCATTTT.

The chain employs TRBV6-6 and TRBJ2-4; D might be TRBD2 (6 bases). The CDR3 is made up of 16 amino acids. V gave up 9 bases and J gave up 2 bases, with 20 bases separating them. CDR1 and CDR2 from the germline V gene are MNHNY and SVGAGI (reference sequence). The CDR3 here is CASNFRDSGSKNIQYF. The CDR3 coding sequence is TGTGCCAGTAATTTCAGGGACTCGGGTTCCAAAAACATTCAGTACTTC.

This clone showed up just once. This chain uses TRBV5-1 with TRBJ2-3; tentative D call: TRBD1 (5 bases). Looked up from germline, CDR1 is SGHRS and CDR2 is YFSETQ. The V and J ends lost 3 bases and 4 bases respectively, with 9 bases between them. The CDR3 extends over 13 amino acids. CDR3 region: CASSYPGSDTQYF. Here the CDR3 DNA reads TGCGCCAGCAGCTACCCAGGGTCAGATACGCAGTATTTT.

V gene TRBV6-1 combines with J gene TRBJ2-7; 7 nucleotides agree with TRBD1. The CDR3 runs 14 residues. The germline V gene has CDR1 MNHNS and CDR2 SASEGT. Germline trimming cut 3 bases from V and 3 bases from J; bases unmatched to any gene: 5. In DNA form, the CDR3 reads TGTGCCAGCAGTGACGGGGACAGAGACTACGAGCAGTACTTC. Protein product: CASSDGDRDYEQYF.

The J gene is TRBJ2-5, the V gene TRBV2; no definite D call. This CDR3 has 15 residues. Trimming shortened V by 2 bases and J by 5 bases, and 15 bases separated the two germline ends. Germline CDR1 and CDR2: SNHLY and FYNNEI. The CDR3 nucleotides are TGTGCCAGCAGTGAACAGGATCTTTTCCTGGAGACCCAGTACTTC. Translating it yields CASSEQDLFLETQYF.

This clone was seen once. The chain combines TRBV6-5 with TRBJ1-5; 7 bases map to TRBD1. This CDR3 is built from 15 residues. Trimming removed 4 bases from V and 2 bases from J; junction bases left unmatched: 5. Looked up from germline, CDR1 is MNHEY and CDR2 is SVGAGI. DNA for the CDR3: TGTGCCAGCAGTTCAGGGGGAATGGGCAATCAGCCCCAGCATTTT. Translated: CASSSGGMGNQPQHF.

The chain carries TRBV7-2 and TRBJ1-3; 8 bases fit TRBD1. The CDR3 totals 15 residues. The germline gives CDR1 SGHTA, CDR2 FQGNSA. V gave up 5 bases and J gave up 0 bases; unmatched junction bases: 3. The CDR3 bases are TGTGCCAGCAGCCGAGACAGGGGCTCTGGAAACACCATATATTTT. Translated: CASSRDRGSGNTIYF.